This T cell receptor beta chain was obtained from a study of OX40 agonist ivuxolimab in advanced cancers. About the study: Patients were treated with intravenous ivuxolimab, dosed at 0.01 to 10 mg/kg and infused every 2 weeks. Dose-escalation patients' cancers were hepatocellular carcinoma, melanoma, renal cell or head and neck cancer. Regarding the study as a whole: Low clonal expansion, among the lowest seen, marked partial responders at 0.1-3.0 mg/kg.

The V segment lost 10 bases and the J segment 6 bases; nucleotides outside the gene matches: 10. Germline CDR1 MNHNS, CDR2 SASEGT. The CDR3 contains 15 residues. Method: immunoSEQ multiplex PCR; TCRdb's copy keeps in-frame clones and lacks some. The sample contains tens of thousands of clones, about nine tenths of which appear only once. In regard to this clone: Its antigen is not known.

Patients had blood sampled at baseline and again on cycle 4 day 1 and cycle 7 day 1. The chain is built from TRBV6-1 and TRBJ2-1; 12 nucleotides match TRBD1. Specimen: CD4+ or CD8+ T cells sorted from blood, collected in a trial of the OX40 agonist ivuxolimab. The clonotype was recovered from an adult with an advanced solid tumor such as melanoma, head and neck, liver or kidney cancer. The CDR3 bases are TGTGCCACTAAGGAACCGGGACAGGGGGCCAATGAGCAGTTCTTC. As protein: CATKEPGQGANEQFF.